These 15 T cell receptor beta chains were all obtained from the same sample, sequenced in a study of T and B cells in COVID-19 patients. TRB was amplified from about 260-540 ng of blood genomic DNA. TRB rearrangements were amplified by multiplex PCR with BIOMED2 TRB-A/B primers. TCRdb re-analysed the multiplex PCR reads in MiXCR, keeping a single row per CDR3 protein. The data hold around 5,700 distinct CDR3 sequences, with 27% observed a single time. Sequencing was done on a sample of blood. Receptors originate from a human donor with active COVID-19.

V is TRBV5-5 and J is TRBJ2-1, with 10 positions matching TRBD1. This CDR3 is built from 15 residues. Germline V gene data show CDR1 as SGHKS and CDR2 as YYEKEE (reference sequence). The junction had 4 bases not matched to a gene; V was cut back by 1 base and J by 6 bases. CDR3 in DNA: TGTGCCAGCAGCTTGCCGGGACAGGGGATCAATGAGCAGTTCTTC. This gives the protein CASSLPGQGINEQFF.

This clonotype is termed medium-sized. DNA of the CDR3: TGTGCCAGCACCTTCGGCAGGGCCAACGAGCAGTACTTC. This gives the protein CASTFGRANEQYF. This chain links TRBV6-2 or TRBV6-3 with TRBJ2-7; tentative D call: TRBD1 (5 bases). Trimming took 7 bases from V and 5 from J, leaving 15 bases between them. The CDR3 is made up of 13 amino acids. Germline CDR1 reads MNHEY; CDR2 reads SVGEGT.

This clonotype was recorded a few times. This chain links TRBV7-2 with TRBJ1-5; D uncertain. V lost 5 bases and J lost 1, with 12 bases in between. Germline CDR1 is SGHTA and CDR2 is FQGNSA. This CDR3 is 15 amino acids long. CDR3 residues: CASSIDGISNQPQHF. CDR3 coding DNA: TGTGCCAGCAGCATTGACGGTATCAGCAATCAGCCCCAGCATTTT.

By sample share, this clonotype is medium-sized. The chain is built from TRBV19 and TRBJ1-2, with 7 positions matching TRBD1. The CDR3 extends over 13 amino acids. Unmatched junction bases numbered 7, after V lost 4 bases and J lost 8 bases. The germline V gene encodes CDR1 LNHDA and CDR2 SQIVND (reference sequence). In nucleotides, the CDR3 is TGTGCCAGTAGTAAACAGGGGATGCGAGGCTACACCTTC. It specifies CASSKQGMRGYTF. Using reference TRBV19 and TRBJ1-2 for the parts outside the CDR3, the full variable domain is DGGITQSPKYLFRKEGQNVTLSCEQNLNHDAMYWYRQDPGQGLRLIYYSQIVNDFQKGDIAEGYSVSREKKESFPLTVTSAQKNPTAFYLCASSKQGMRGYTFGSGTRLTVV.

This rearrangement joins TRBV10-3 to TRBJ2-1; TRBD1 aligns across 12 bases. The V gene end was trimmed by 3 bases and the J gene end by 2 bases; junction bases not matched to a gene: 2. Germline V lookup: CDR1 ENHRY, CDR2 SYGVKD. The CDR3 length is 16 residues. The CDR3 spells CAISEGTGGTYNEQFF. The CDR3 DNA is TGTGCCATCAGTGAAGGGACAGGGGGCACCTACAATGAGCAGTTCTTC.

In this sample, this clonotype turned up many times. The chain recombines TRBV7-9 with TRBJ2-7; TRBD1 or TRBD2 may be the D gene (6 bases each). V was trimmed by 3 bases and J by 4 bases, leaving 13 bases between them. CDR3 length equals 14 residues. Germline CDR1 SEHNR, CDR2 FQNEAQ (reference sequence). The CDR3 region has the DNA TGTGCCAGCAGCTTTGCCCAAGGGGGGTACGAGCAGTACTTC. Translating it yields CASSFAQGGYEQYF.

About this clonotype: A read error may account for a junction end that differs from germline. V gene TRBV6-5 combines with J gene TRBJ2-7; 11 bases are shared with TRBD2. Germline assignment: CDR1 MNHEY and CDR2 SVGAGI. This CDR3 has 16 amino acids. Written as DNA, the CDR3 is TGTGCCAGCAGCTACGTCGGGCTAGCGGGAGGACCCCGCACACACTTC. It is translated as CASSYVGLAGGPRTHF.

V and J are TRBV29-1 and TRBJ2-1; the match to TRBD1 covers 7 bases. The length of the CDR3 is 18 residues. Germline V gene lookup returns CDR1 SQVTM and CDR2 ANQGSEA. V lost 4 bases to trimming and J lost 6 bases; unmatched junction nucleotides: 21. In DNA, the CDR3 is TGCAGCGTTGGGACAGGTCGAAATCAGCCCCAGCAAGGCAATGAGCAGTTCTTC. As protein: CSVGTGRNQPQQGNEQFF.

Note on this clonotype: Being one base from a much bigger clone, this may be a read error. The chain couples TRBV7-4 to TRBJ2-2, with D unresolved. Trimming stripped 4 bases from V and 1 base from J, with 10 bases between. CDR1 is SGHVT, CDR2 SQSDAQ, per germline. The CDR3 is 15 residues long. Here the CDR3 reads CASSSWALNTGELFF. CDR3 sequence (DNA): TGTGCCAGCAGCTCGTGGGCCTTGAACACCGGGGAGCTGTTTTTT.

This clonotype was found many times. CDR3 DNA: TGTGCCAGCTCAAGGACAGTATACTACGAGCAGTACTTC. It translates to CASSRTVYYEQYF. This sequence joins TRBV18 and TRBJ2-7; a possible D gene is TRBD1 (6 bases). Germline CDR1 reads KGHSH; CDR2 reads LQKENI. Trimming cost V 5 bases and J 3 bases, with 11 bases left between them. CDR3 length: 13 residues.

This clonotype is labeled medium-sized. The chain joins TRBV19 to TRBJ2-7, with 8 bases that match TRBD1. V shed 6 bases and J 9 bases; nucleotides not matched to a gene: 10. The CDR3 totals 13 residues. Per the germline V gene, CDR1 is LNHDA and CDR2 is SQIVND (reference sequence). The CDR3 loop reads CASRETGVDWQYF. CDR3 in DNA: TGTGCCAGTAGGGAGACAGGGGTTGATTGGCAGTACTTC.

Judged by abundance, this clonotype is medium-sized. CDR3 region: CASSLEASGTDTQYF. In DNA form, the CDR3 reads TGTGCCAGCAGCTTAGAGGCTAGCGGCACAGATACGCAGTATTTT. V and J are TRBV7-6 and TRBJ2-3; possible D gene TRBD2, 6 bases. Germline lookup yields CDR1 SGHVS and CDR2 FNYEAQ. The CDR3 extends over 15 amino acids. Trimming shortened V by 1 base and J by 1 base, and 9 bases separated the two germline ends.

By its share, this clonotype is medium-sized. V is TRBV27 and J is TRBJ2-1; D gene uncertain. V was clipped by 0 bases and J by 9 bases, with 12 bases between them. The CDR3 consists of 14 residues. In germline, CDR1 is MNHEY, CDR2 SMNVEV (reference sequence). The chain's CDR3 is CASSLSNPRGEQFF. DNA of the CDR3: TGTGCCAGCAGTTTATCGAACCCCCGAGGTGAGCAGTTCTTC.

This clonotype ranks as medium-sized (0.01 to 0.1%). The V call is TRBV15, the J call TRBJ2-7; no clear D. The V gene lost 5 bases and the J gene lost 9 bases, with 11 bases spanning the gap. The CDR3 is made up of 11 amino acids. Per germline, CDR1 LNHNV and CDR2 YYDKDF (reference sequence). Written as DNA, the CDR3 is TGTGCCACCAGCCCTGGTATAGGGCAGTACTTC. Protein product: CATSPGIGQYF.

In regard to this clonotype: It may be a read error: a sequence one base away is much more abundant. This sequence joins TRBV5-6 and TRBJ2-7; 12 nucleotides agree with TRBD2. The V segment lost 4 bases and the J segment 7 bases; nucleotides outside the gene matches: 9. CDR1 and CDR2 from the germline V gene are SGHDT and YYEEEE. The length of the CDR3 is 15 residues. The CDR3 DNA is TGTGCCAGCAGCCCCCTAGCGGGAGGGGTTATTGAGCAGTACTTC. It is translated as CASSPLAGGVIEQYF.